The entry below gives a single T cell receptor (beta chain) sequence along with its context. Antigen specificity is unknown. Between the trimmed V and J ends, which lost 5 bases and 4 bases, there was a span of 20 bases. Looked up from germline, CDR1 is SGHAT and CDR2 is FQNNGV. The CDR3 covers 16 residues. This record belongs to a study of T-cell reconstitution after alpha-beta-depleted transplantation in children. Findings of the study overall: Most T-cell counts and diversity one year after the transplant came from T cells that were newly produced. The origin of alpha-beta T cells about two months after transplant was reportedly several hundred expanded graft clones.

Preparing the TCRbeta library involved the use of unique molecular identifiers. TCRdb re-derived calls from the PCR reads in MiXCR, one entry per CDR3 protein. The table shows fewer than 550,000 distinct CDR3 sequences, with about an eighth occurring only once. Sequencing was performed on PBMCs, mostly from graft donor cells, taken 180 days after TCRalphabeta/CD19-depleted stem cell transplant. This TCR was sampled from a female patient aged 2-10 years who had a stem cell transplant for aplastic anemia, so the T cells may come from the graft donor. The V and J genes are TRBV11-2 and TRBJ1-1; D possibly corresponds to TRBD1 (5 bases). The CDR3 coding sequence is TGTGCCAGCAGCCCCTCGTCGGCAGGGACGAGCACTGAAGCTTTCTTT. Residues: CASSPSSAGTSTEAFF. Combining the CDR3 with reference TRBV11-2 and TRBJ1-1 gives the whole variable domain EAGVAQSPRYKIIEKRQSVAFWCNPISGHATLYWYQQILGQGPKLLIQFQNNGVVDDSQLPKDRFSAERLKGVDSTLKIQPAKLEDSAVYLCASSPSSAGTSTEAFFGQGTRLTVV.